This T cell receptor (beta chain) was identified during a study of Ad26.COV2.S vaccination and SARS-CoV-2 variants. Overall study results and limits: Breadth and depth estimates from TCRs may understate total T cell responses.

The CDR3 contains 12 residues. Germline values: CDR1 MDHEN, CDR2 SYDVKM. Trimming removed 6 bases from V and 7 bases from J, with 10 bases in between. Treatment here: some 19 received Ad26.COV2.S at low or high dose, single or two shots; about 5 received placebo; per-sample allocation not given. All samples were drawn on day 63, counting from the first vaccine or placebo injection. With respect to this clone: Its cognate antigen is unknown.

Assay used: immunoSEQ multiplex PCR; TCRdb lists only in-frame clones, some missing. In the table there are about 400,000 clones, approximately 91% of which are singletons. The chain joins TRBV28 to TRBJ2-1, with D hard to call. Sequencing was performed on peripheral blood, taken in a trial of Ad26.COV2.S vaccine versus placebo. This TCR came from a person between 18 and 60 years old who received the Ad26.COV2.S COVID-19 vaccine or a placebo. The CDR3 DNA is TGTGCCAGCAGGAAGGGTTCGAATGAGCAGTTCTTC. This encodes CASRKGSNEQFF. Drawing the rest from reference TRBV28 and TRBJ2-1, the complete variable domain is DVKVTQSSRYLVKRTGEKVFLECVQDMDHENMFWYRQDPGLGLRLIYFSYDVKMKEKGDIPEGYSVSREKKERFSLILESASTNQTSMYLCASRKGSNEQFFGPGTRLTVL.